What follows is one T cell receptor (beta chain) and its context. The antigen is undetermined. Combined were second doses at about 4 or about 12 weeks. The source of the sample is a study of T cell responses to AZD1222 COVID-19 vaccine. Whole-study results and caveats: Per reports, nearly half of all spike-specific TCRs target regions that are unmutated in variants. Females outnumbered males among donors, who were mostly white British; clonal diversity was possibly underestimated. Along spike, vaccine-associated CD4 TCRs were found throughout, with dominance at 160-218 and 743-854.

Germline-derived CDR1 and CDR2 are MNHNY and SVGAGI (reference sequence). V was clipped by 5 bases and J by 6 bases; unmatched bases: 7. The CDR3 contains 14 residues. Sequencing used immunoSEQ multiplex PCR; TCRdb keeps in-frame clones, though not all of them. Of approximately 80,000 clones in the sample, 80% to 90% were seen once. This chain joins TRBV6-6 and TRBJ2-7, with 10 nucleotides matching TRBD2. Sequencing was performed on peripheral blood, taken 28 days after the second AZD1222 dose. The receptor was isolated from an adult who received the AZD1222 COVID-19 vaccine. This CDR3 reads CASSTLAGAGEQYF. In DNA form, the CDR3 reads TGTGCCAGCAGTACTCTAGCGGGAGCCGGCGAGCAGTACTTC.